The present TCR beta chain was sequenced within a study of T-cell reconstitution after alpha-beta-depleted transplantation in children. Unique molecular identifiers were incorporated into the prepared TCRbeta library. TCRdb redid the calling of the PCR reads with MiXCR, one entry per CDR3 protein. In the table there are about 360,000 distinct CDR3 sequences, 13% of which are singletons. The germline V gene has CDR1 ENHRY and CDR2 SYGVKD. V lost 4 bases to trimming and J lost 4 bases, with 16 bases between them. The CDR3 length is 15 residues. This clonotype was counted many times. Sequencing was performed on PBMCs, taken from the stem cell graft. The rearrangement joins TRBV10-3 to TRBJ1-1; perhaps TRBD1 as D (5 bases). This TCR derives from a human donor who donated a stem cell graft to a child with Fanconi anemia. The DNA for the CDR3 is TGTGCCATCAGTGTCCGAGCGGGGGATGGCACTGAAGCTTTCTTT. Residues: CAISVRAGDGTEAFF.